This entry lists 12 T cell receptor beta chains sequenced from one sample in a study of blood T cell repertoires in COVID-19. Measured with immunoSEQ multiplex PCR; TCRdb has only the in-frame clones, and not every one. The table lists some 130,000 clones, 70% to 85% of them singletons. Sequencing used peripheral blood. Receptor source: a woman between 50 and 59 years old with acute or convalescent COVID-19.

This chain uses TRBV13 with TRBJ1-4; 8 bases are shared with TRBD1. The germline CDR1 and CDR2 sequences are PRHDT and FYEKMQ (reference sequence). V was clipped by 2 bases and J by 8 bases; unmatched bases: 1. This CDR3 spans 13 amino acids. The CDR3 region has the DNA TGTGCCAGCAGCTTACAGGGGGCAGAAAAACTGTTTTTT. It specifies CASSLQGAEKLFF. The variable domain in full, with the rest retrieved from reference TRBV13 and TRBJ1-4, is AAGVIQSPRHLIKEKRETATLKCYPIPRHDTVYWYQQGPGQDPQFLISFYEKMQSDKGSIPDRFSAQQFSDYHSELNMSSLELGDSALYFCASSLQGAEKLFFGSGTQLSVL.

The rearrangement joins TRBV5-4 to TRBJ1-4, with a tentative D call TRBD1 (5 bases). Germline CDR1 SGHNT, CDR2 YYREEE (reference sequence). The CDR3 totals 14 residues. Trimming shortened V by 5 bases and J by 3 bases, and 11 bases separated the two germline ends. CDR3 nucleotides: TGTGCCAGCAGTCGTTCGGGGGCTAATGAAAAACTGTTTTTT. It specifies CASSRSGANEKLFF.

This clone was counted once. This chain connects TRBV3-1 (or the pseudogene TRBV3-2) to TRBJ2-7; 8 bases map to TRBD2. Trimming at V came to 1 base and at J to 0 bases, leaving 5 bases not matched to a gene. Per the germline V gene, CDR1 is LGHDT and CDR2 is YNNKEL (reference sequence). This CDR3 is 16 amino acids long. Here the CDR3 DNA reads TGTGCCAGCAGCCAAGCCATAGCGGGGCCCTCCTACGAGCAGTACTTC. Its protein product is CASSQAIAGPSYEQYF.

DNA for the CDR3: TGCGCCAGCCGCCCCTACGGGACAACCTATGGCTACACCTTC. It translates to CASRPYGTTYGYTF. The genes are TRBV5-1 and TRBJ1-2; D may be TRBD1 (6 bases). The CDR3 has 14 residues. The V end lost 7 bases, the J end lost 4 bases, and 17 bases lay between the germline ends. Germline values: CDR1 SGHRS, CDR2 YFSETQ.

The rearrangement joins TRBV11-3 to TRBJ1-3; D is possibly TRBD1 (5 bases). The CDR3 extends over 13 amino acids. V gave up 5 bases and J gave up 4 bases, with 9 bases separating them. Per germline, CDR1 SGHNT and CDR2 YENEEA. The CDR3 DNA reads TGTGCCAGCAGCAACCCAGGGGGAAACACCATATATTTT. Residues: CASSNPGGNTIYF.

This chain links TRBV12-3 or TRBV12-4 with TRBJ1-2; the D gene is possibly TRBD1 (5 bases). V lost 5 bases, J lost 7 bases, and 14 bases lay in between. This CDR3 is built from 13 residues. The CDR3: CASSPIGVRGYTF. The CDR3 DNA is TGTGCCAGCAGTCCGATAGGGGTTCGTGGCTACACCTTC.

The V gene is TRBV10-3, the J gene TRBJ1-2, with D maybe TRBD1 (6 bases). The CDR3 sequence is 15 residues long. The germline V gene has CDR1 ENHRY and CDR2 SYGVKD. V was shortened by 3 bases and J by 0 bases, with 11 bases between the two germline ends. The CDR3 DNA is TGTGCCATCAGTGAACCGAGGACAGCTAACTATGGCTACACCTTC. This sequence encodes CAISEPRTANYGYTF.

The chain joins TRBV18 to TRBJ1-3; TRBD1 is a possible D gene (5 bases). Germline CDR1 KGHSH, CDR2 LQKENI. Deletions cut 2 bases from V and 7 bases from J, with 12 bases between. This CDR3 is 14 amino acids long. The CDR3, as DNA: TGTGCCAGCTCACCAGACAGTATTGGGAACACCATATATTTT. Protein product: CASSPDSIGNTIYF.

V gene TRBV30 combines with J gene TRBJ2-1; D is perhaps TRBD1 (6 bases). The V end was cut by 0 bases, the J end by 9 bases, with 15 bases between. The CDR3 has 14 residues. Germline CDR1 is GTSNPN and CDR2 is SVGIG (reference sequence). The CDR3 nucleotides are TGTGCCTGGAGTGTACGCCCGACAGGCCTTGAGCAGTTCTTC. Translation: CAWSVRPTGLEQFF. Full variable domain (rest looked up from reference TRBV30 and TRBJ2-1): SQTIHQWPATLVQPVGSPLSLECTVEGTSNPNLYWYRQAAGRGLQLLFYSVGIGQISSEVPQNLSASRPQDRQFILSSKKLLLSDSGFYLCAWSVRPTGLEQFFGPGTRLTVL.

J is TRBJ2-6 and V is TRBV5-1; TRBD1 aligns across 12 bases. After removal of 0 bases from V and 3 bases from J, the junction contained 4 bases not matched to a gene. The V gene's germline CDR1 is SGHRS and CDR2 YFSETQ. The CDR3 covers 18 residues. The CDR3 here is CASSLGGQGALGANVLTF. The CDR3 region has the DNA TGCGCCAGCAGCTTGGGGGGACAGGGGGCTCTTGGGGCCAACGTCCTGACTTTC.

The chain combines TRBV27 with TRBJ2-3; 8 bases map to TRBD2. The CDR3 sequence is 15 residues long. V was clipped by 4 bases and J by 8 bases; unmatched bases: 11. Germline-derived CDR1 and CDR2 are MNHEY and SMNVEV (reference sequence). CDR3 DNA sequence: TGTGCCAGCAGTTCCGGGGGGGCTGGGAGACCTACGCAGTATTTT. Translation: CASSSGGAGRPTQYF.

This clone was seen a handful of times. The chain has TRBV4-2 and TRBJ1-5, with D maybe TRBD1 (5 bases). Germline V CDR1 and CDR2: LGHNA, YNFKEQ. This CDR3 comprises 13 residues. V lost 0 bases to trimming and J lost 5 bases, with 5 bases between them. CDR3 region: CASSQEQDQPQHF. The CDR3 nucleotides are TGTGCCAGCAGCCAAGAACAGGATCAGCCCCAGCATTTT.